Reported below is one T cell receptor (beta chain). This specimen belongs to a study of blood T cell repertoires in COVID-19. For the study at large: Spain, Italy and the United States supplied samples that represented acute and convalescent COVID-19. Nucleic acid was either cDNA or gDNA, and it came from T cells, B-cell-depleted T cells, or PBMCs.

Original processing notes: Reference gene primers were amplified, and this amplification served to estimate nucleated cell counts. Assay: immunoSEQ multiplex PCR; the TCRdb copy retains only in-frame clones and omits some. The D gene and trimming were derived from the DNA, and the V and J assignments and clone size from that table. Of about 93,000 clones listed, about 90% are singletons. The CDR3 loop spans 14 amino acids. V was clipped by 3 bases and J by 2 bases; unmatched bases: 4. Germline values: CDR1 MNHNY, CDR2 SVGAGI (reference sequence). Sequenced: peripheral blood. This TCR derives from a human donor with active COVID-19. The donor label of this sample is uncertain. The chain carries TRBV6-6 and TRBJ2-7; the match to TRBD2 covers 7 bases. The CDR3 here is CASSYWGGPYEQYF. In DNA form, the CDR3 reads TGTGCCAGCAGTTATTGGGGGGGACCCTACGAGCAGTACTTC.